This record looks at one TCR beta chain sequence and its context. What it binds is unknown. The data originate from a study of cytomegalovirus exposure and HLA in healthy donors. The CDR3 has 11 residues. Deletions cut 5 bases from V and 10 bases from J, with 13 bases between. Looked up from germline, CDR1 is GTSNPN and CDR2 is SVGIG (reference sequence). Study conclusions and caveats: A few CMV-associated chains were confirmed in vitro to be specific for CMV antigens. The study put 160 or so TCR beta chains on its list as cytomegalovirus-associated.

The table came from immunoSEQ multiplex PCR; TCRdb's copy has only in-frame clones and leaves some out. The sample holds around 220,000 clones, 75% to 90% seen once. The rearrangement uses TRBV30 and TRBJ2-3, with a tentative D call TRBD2 (5 bases). The receptor was derived from a woman in her twenties or thirties in good health and CMV-seropositive. Sequenced input: PBMCs. The CDR3 loop reads CAWGGEWAQYF. CDR3 coding DNA: TGTGCCTGGGGTGGGGAGTGGGCGCAGTATTTT.